Each of the 6 T cell receptor beta chains below was sequenced from the same sample in a study of CD8+ T cells in alopecia areata. Specified treatment: oral pan-JAK inhibitor, 5-10 mg twice daily. Isolated RNA was reverse transcribed into cDNA used as the sequencing template. Sequencing was performed with immunoSEQ multiplex PCR; in TCRdb, only in-frame clones are kept and a portion is missing. The top ten clones hold just over 1% of a sample with 150,000 to 200,000 clones, around three fifths of them seen once. The source was CD4+ T cells sorted from blood, collected at week 24, from a patient treated with tofacitinib. The receptors were sampled from a human donor with alopecia areata.

The V and J genes are TRBV29-1 and TRBJ2-3; 7 positions match TRBD1. Germline V gives CDR1 SQVTM, CDR2 ANQGSEA. The CDR3 extends over 15 amino acids. Losses at the gene ends were 7 bases for V and 2 bases for J; bases not matched to a gene: 12. As DNA, the CDR3 is TGCAGCGCCGTAACGACAGGGATTAACACAGATACGCAGTATTTT. It is translated as CSAVTTGINTDTQYF.

The chain combines TRBV28 with TRBJ1-1; no clear D. CDR1 is MDHEN, CDR2 SYDVKM, per germline. The CDR3 length is 15 residues. V lost 2 bases and J lost 0, with 10 bases in between. The DNA for the CDR3 is TGTGCCAGCAGTTTACTAGTGACGGTGAACACTGAAGCTTTCTTT. Translation gives CASSLLVTVNTEAFF.

V and J are TRBV25-1 and TRBJ2-2; D may match TRBD1 or TRBD2 (5 bases each). Trimming cost V 5 bases and J 4 bases, with 20 bases left between them. This CDR3 is built from 17 residues. CDR1 is MGHDK and CDR2 is SYGVNS in the germline V gene. CDR3 in DNA: TGTGCCAGCAGTCCCTCCCCCGGGAAGGGGTTCACCGGGGAGCTGTTTTTT. It encodes CASSPSPGKGFTGELFF.

This clone was picked up a small number of times. The same CDR3 is also encoded by other DNA sequences in this sample. The chain links TRBV29-1 to TRBJ2-2; D is tentatively TRBD1 or TRBD2 (5 bases each). The V end was cut by 6 bases, the J end by 5 bases, with 13 bases between. This CDR3 is built from 13 residues. Germline-derived CDR1 and CDR2 are SQVTM and ANQGSEA. The CDR3 sequence: CSVGTLGTGELFF. CDR3 nucleotide sequence: TGCAGCGTCGGGACCCTGGGGACCGGGGAGCTGTTTTTT.

In this sample, this clone turned up a few times. The chain couples TRBV5-6 to TRBJ2-5; 9 nucleotides agree with TRBD1. The CDR3 runs 15 residues. J was trimmed by 2 bases and V by 3 bases; bases with no gene match: 5. Germline loops: CDR1 SGHDT, CDR2 YYEEEE. CDR3 in DNA: TGTGCCAGCAGCTATGGACAGGGGCTGCAAGAGACCCAGTACTTC. As protein: CASSYGQGLQETQYF.

The V and J genes are TRBV5-4 and TRBJ2-1; unclear D gene. CDR1 and CDR2 from the germline V gene are SGHNT and YYREEE (reference sequence). The CDR3 consists of 13 residues. V lost 1 base and J lost 5, with 7 bases in between. As DNA, the CDR3 is TGTGCCAGCAGCTTGACCCCGGACAATGAGCAGTTCTTC. Protein: CASSLTPDNEQFF.